The entry below describes one T cell receptor beta chain. Only in-frame clones appear in the TCRdb table, and some are missing; sequencing was by immunoSEQ multiplex PCR. The sample carries almost 70,000 clones, nearly 96% recorded once. The sample belongs to a study of cytomegalovirus exposure and HLA in healthy donors. Trimming took off 2 bases at V and 0 bases at J, with 12 bases between the two ends. The CDR3 covers 16 residues. The V gene's germline CDR1 is MNHEY and CDR2 SVGAGI. The chain combines TRBV6-5 with TRBJ2-3, with no clear D. Sample: PBMCs. The clonotype originates from a woman between 18 and 30 years old in good health and CMV-seropositive. In nucleotides, the CDR3 is TGTGCCAGCAGTTACCACAGACGCGCTAGCACAGATACGCAGTATTTT. This sequence encodes CASSYHRRASTDTQYF.